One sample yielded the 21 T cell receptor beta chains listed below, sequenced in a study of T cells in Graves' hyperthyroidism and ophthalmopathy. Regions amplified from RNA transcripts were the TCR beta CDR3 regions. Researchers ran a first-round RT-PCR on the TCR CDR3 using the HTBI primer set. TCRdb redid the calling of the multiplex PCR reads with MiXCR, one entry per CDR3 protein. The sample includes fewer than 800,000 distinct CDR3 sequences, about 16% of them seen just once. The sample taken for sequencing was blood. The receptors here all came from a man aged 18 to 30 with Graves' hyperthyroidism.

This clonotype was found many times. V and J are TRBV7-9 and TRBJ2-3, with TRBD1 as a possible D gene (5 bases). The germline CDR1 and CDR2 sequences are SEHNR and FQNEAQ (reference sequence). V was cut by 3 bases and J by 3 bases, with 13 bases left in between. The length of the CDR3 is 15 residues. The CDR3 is CASSLTDSGTDTQYF. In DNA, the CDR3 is TGTGCCAGCAGCTTGACCGATTCAGGGACAGATACGCAGTATTTT.

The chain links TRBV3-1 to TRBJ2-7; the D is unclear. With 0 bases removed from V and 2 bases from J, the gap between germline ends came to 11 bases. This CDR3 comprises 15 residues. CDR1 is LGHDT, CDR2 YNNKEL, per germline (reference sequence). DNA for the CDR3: TGTGCCAGCAGCCAAGATTGGTCCAAAGCCTACGAGCAGTACTTC. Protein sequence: CASSQDWSKAYEQYF.

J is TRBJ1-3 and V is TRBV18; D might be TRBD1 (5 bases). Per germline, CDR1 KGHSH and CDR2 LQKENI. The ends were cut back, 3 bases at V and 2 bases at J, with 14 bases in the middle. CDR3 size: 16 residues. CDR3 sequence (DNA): TGTGCCAGCTCACCCTCCGGGGGACGAGCTGGAAACACCATATATTTT. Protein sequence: CASSPSGGRAGNTIYF.

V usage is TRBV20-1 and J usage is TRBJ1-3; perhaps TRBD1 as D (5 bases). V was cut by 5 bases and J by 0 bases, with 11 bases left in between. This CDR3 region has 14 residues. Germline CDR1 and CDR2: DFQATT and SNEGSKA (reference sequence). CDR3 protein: CSAVDRNSGNTIYF. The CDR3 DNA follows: TGCAGTGCTGTCGACAGAAACTCTGGAAACACCATATATTTT.

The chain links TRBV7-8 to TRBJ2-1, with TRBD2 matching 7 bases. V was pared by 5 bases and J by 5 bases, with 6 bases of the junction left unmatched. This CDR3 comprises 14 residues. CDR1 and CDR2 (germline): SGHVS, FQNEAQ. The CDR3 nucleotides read TGTGCCAGCAGCCCCTTGGGGAGGGACAATGAGCAGTTCTTC. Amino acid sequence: CASSPLGRDNEQFF.

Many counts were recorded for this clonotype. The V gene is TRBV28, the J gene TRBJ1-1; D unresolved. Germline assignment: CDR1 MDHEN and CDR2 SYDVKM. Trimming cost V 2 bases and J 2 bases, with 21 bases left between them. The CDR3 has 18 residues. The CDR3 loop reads CASSLRPRLTDLNTEAFF. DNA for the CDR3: TGTGCCAGCAGTTTACGACCCCGGCTAACGGATCTTAACACTGAAGCTTTCTTT.

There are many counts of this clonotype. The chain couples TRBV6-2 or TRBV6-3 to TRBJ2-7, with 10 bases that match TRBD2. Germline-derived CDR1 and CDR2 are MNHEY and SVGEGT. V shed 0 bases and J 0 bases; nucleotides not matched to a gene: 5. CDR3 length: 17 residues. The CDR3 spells CASSYSASGSPSYEQYF. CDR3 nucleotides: TGTGCCAGCAGTTACTCGGCTAGCGGGAGCCCCTCCTACGAGCAGTACTTC.

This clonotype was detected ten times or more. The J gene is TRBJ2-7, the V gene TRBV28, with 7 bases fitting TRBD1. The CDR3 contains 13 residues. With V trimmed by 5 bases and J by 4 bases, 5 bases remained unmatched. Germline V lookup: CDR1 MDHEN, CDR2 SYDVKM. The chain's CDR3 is CASSIIQGYEQYF. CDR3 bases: TGTGCCAGCAGTATTATACAGGGGTACGAGCAGTACTTC.

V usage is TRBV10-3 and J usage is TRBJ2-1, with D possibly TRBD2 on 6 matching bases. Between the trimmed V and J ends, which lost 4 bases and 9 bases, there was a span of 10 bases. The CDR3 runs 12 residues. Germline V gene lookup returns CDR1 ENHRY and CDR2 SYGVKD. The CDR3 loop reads CAISGWRGEQFF. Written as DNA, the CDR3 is TGTGCCATCAGTGGCTGGAGGGGTGAGCAGTTCTTC.

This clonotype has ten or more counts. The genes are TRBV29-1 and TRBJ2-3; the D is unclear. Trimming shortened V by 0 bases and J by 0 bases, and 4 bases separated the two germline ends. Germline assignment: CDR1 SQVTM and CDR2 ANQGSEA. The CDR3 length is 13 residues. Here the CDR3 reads CSVEDSSTDTQYF. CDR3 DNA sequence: TGCAGCGTTGAAGATTCCAGCACAGATACGCAGTATTTT.

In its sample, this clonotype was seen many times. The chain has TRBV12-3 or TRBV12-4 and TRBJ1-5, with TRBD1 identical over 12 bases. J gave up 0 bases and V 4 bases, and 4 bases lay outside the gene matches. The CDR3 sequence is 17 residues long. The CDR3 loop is CASSSGQGAYSNQPQHF. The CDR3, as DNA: TGTGCCAGCAGTTCGGGACAGGGGGCCTATAGCAATCAGCCCCAGCATTTT.

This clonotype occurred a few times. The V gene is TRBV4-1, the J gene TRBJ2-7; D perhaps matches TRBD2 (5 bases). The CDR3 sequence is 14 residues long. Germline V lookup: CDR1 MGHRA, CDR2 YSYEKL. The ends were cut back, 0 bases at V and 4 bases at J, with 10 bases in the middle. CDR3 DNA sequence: TGCGCCAGCAGCCAAGAGAAGGGAGCGTACGAGCAGTACTTC. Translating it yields CASSQEKGAYEQYF.

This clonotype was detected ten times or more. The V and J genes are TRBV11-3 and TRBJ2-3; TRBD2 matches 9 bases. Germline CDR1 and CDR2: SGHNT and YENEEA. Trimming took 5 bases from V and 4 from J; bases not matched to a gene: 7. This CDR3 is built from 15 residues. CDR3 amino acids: CASSAGGQGADTQYF. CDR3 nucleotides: TGTGCCAGCAGCGCGGGGGGGCAGGGGGCAGATACGCAGTATTTT.

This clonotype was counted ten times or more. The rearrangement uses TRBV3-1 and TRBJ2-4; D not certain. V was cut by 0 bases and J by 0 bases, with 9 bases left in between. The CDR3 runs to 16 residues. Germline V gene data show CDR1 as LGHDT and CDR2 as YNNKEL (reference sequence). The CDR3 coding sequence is TGTGCCAGCAGCCAAGATTCTACTCAAGCCAAAAACATTCAGTACTTC. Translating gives CASSQDSTQAKNIQYF.

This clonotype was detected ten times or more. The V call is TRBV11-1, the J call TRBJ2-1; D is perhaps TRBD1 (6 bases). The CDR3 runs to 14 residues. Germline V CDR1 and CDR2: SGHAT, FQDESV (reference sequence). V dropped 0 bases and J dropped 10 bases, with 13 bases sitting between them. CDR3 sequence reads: CASSLATWGHEQFF. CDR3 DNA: TGTGCCAGCAGCTTAGCGACGTGGGGGCACGAGCAGTTCTTC.

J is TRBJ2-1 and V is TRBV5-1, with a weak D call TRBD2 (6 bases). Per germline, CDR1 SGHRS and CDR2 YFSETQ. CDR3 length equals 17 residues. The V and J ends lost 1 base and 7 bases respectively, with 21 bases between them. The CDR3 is CASSLRPSVETENEQFF. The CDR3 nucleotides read TGCGCCAGCAGCTTGCGTCCTAGCGTTGAGACGGAAAATGAGCAGTTCTTC.

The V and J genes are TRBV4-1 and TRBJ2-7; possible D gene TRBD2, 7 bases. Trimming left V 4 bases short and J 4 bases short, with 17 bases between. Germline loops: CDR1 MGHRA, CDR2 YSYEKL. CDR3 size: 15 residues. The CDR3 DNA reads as TGCGCCAGCAGCCTATCTAGGGGGGGCGAGTACGAGCAGTACTTC. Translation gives CASSLSRGGEYEQYF.

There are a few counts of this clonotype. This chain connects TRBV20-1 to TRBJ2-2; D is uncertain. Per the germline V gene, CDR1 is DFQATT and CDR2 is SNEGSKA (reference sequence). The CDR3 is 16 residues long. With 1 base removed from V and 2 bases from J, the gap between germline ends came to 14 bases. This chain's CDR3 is CSARVSGAKNTGELFF. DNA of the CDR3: TGCAGTGCTAGAGTATCCGGAGCCAAAAACACCGGGGAGCTGTTTTTT.

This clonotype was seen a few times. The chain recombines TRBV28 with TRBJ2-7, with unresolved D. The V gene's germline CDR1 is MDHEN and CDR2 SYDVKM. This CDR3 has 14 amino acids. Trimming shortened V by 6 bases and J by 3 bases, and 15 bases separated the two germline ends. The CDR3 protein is CASSLRVSSYEQYF. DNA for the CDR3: TGTGCCAGCAGCCTACGGGTGTCCAGCTACGAGCAGTACTTC.

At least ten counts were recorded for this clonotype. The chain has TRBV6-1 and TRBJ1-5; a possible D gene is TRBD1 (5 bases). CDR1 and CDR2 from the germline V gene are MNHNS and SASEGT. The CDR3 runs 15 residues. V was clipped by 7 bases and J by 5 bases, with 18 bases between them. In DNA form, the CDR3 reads TGTGCCAGCACCAACGGGGGGGGATCGGATCAGCCCCAGCATTTT. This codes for CASTNGGGSDQPQHF.

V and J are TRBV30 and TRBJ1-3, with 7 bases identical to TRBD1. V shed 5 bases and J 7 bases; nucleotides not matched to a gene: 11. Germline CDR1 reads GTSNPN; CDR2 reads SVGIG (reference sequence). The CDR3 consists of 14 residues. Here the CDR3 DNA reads TGTGCCTGGGGTACAGGGGCATCACGGAACACCATATATTTT. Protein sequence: CAWGTGASRNTIYF.